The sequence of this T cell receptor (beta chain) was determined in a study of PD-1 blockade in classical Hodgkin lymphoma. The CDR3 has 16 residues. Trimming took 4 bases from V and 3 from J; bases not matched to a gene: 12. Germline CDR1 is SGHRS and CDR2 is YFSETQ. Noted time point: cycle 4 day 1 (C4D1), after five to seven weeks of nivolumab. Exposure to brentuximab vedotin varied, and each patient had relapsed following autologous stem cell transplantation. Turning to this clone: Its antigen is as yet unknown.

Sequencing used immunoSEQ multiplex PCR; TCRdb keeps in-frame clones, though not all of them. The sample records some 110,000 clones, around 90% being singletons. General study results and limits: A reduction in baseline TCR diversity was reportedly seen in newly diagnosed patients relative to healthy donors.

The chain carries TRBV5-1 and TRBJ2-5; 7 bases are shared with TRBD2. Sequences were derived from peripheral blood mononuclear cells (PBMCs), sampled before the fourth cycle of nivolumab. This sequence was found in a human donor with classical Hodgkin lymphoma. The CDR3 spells CASSPATSPSKETQYF. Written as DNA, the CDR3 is TGCGCCAGCAGCCCGGCGACTAGCCCGTCAAAAGAGACCCAGTACTTC.